This T cell receptor (beta chain) originates from a study of cytomegalovirus exposure and HLA in healthy donors. Points from the study as a whole: A previous analysis found most TCR beta V segments productive roughly 90% or roughly 30% of the time. One variant, a missense change in DCLRE1C, was linked in a later analysis to TCR beta V- and J-gene trimming. Follow-up analysis seemed to connect common viral pathogens with several of the most significant clusters identified.

PCR amplification relied on 60 Vbeta primers (plus 13 Jbeta primers). TCRdb's copy holds only in-frame clones and misses some; the assay was immunoSEQ multiplex PCR. The table records about 150,000 clones, around four fifths of them present only once. The V end was cut by 4 bases, the J end by 8 bases, with 6 bases between. Germline assignment: CDR1 SGHAT and CDR2 FQNNGV. The CDR3 is 11 residues long. On this clone: The antigen is unknown.

This sequence originates from a male donor in good health and CMV-seronegative. The V call is TRBV11-2, the J call TRBJ2-1; no clear D. The sequenced material came from PBMCs. CDR3 sequence (DNA): TGTGCCAGCAGCTCCCGGGATGAGCAGTTCTTC. Residues: CASSSRDEQFF.